These T cell receptor beta chains were read from a single sample in a study of Graves' ophthalmopathy and Graves' hyperthyroidism. MiXCR, applied by TCRdb to the multiplex PCR reads, yields one record per CDR3 protein. Of approximately 500,000 distinct CDR3 sequences detected, over 13% appear once; the ten largest clones hold over 8%. Sequenced material: blood. The receptors were sampled from a woman under 40 with Graves' ophthalmopathy. Both conserved end residues are part of each CDR3. A D gene is named only where the DNA matches it firmly. The listing skips clone size in some rows; elsewhere it reads once, few, many or a size class.

d_gene,abundance,j_gene,v_gene,CDR3nt,CDR3aa
-,many,TRBJ2-2,TRBV12-3/TRBV12-4,TGTGCCAGCAGTACTAGGGACGGGACATCGAACACCGGGGAGCTGTTTTTT,CASSTRDGTSNTGELFF
-,many,TRBJ1-5,TRBV6-1,TGTGCCAGCAAGAGAAGGTTAGGCTTCAGGGAGCATTTT,CASKRRLGFREHF
-,many,TRBJ1-1,TRBV19,TGTGCCAGTAGCCCCTTCTACGCGAACACTGAAGCTTTCTTT,CASSPFYANTEAFF
-,many,TRBJ2-5,TRBV29-1,TGCAGCGTCCGGTACGGGAGCGTGACTAAAGAGACCCAGTACTTC,CSVRYGSVTKETQYF
-,few,TRBJ1-5,TRBV5-8,TGTGCCAGCAGCCCCCCGTATCAGCCCCAGCATTTT,CASSPPYQPQHF
-,many,TRBJ2-7,TRBV19,TGTGCCAGTAGTATTGGGACTGGCTCCTACGAGCAGTACTTC,CASSIGTGSYEQYF
-,-,TRBJ2-3,TRBV24-1,TGTGCCACCAGTGAGTCGTGGGGAAGCACAGATACGCAGTATTTT,CATSESWGSTDTQYF
-,many,TRBJ1-6,TRBV19,TGTGCCAGTCAGAGGGGGGAAAATTCACCCCTCCACTTT,CASQRGENSPLHF
-,few,TRBJ1-5,TRBV20-1,TGCAGTGCCCGCACAGGGTGGGGCAATCAGCCCCAGCATTTT,CSARTGWGNQPQHF
TRBD2,many,TRBJ2-7,TRBV27,TGTGCCAGCAGTTTAACCGGGACTAGCGCTGACGAGCAGTACTTC,CASSLTGTSADEQYF
-,-,TRBJ1-5,TRBV2,TGTGCCAGCAGGTTGACTCCCGCTGAGAATCAGCCCCAGCATTTT,CASRLTPAENQPQHF
-,many,TRBJ1-1,TRBV29-1,TGCAGCGTCTCTCCGGGACGGACTTTGAACACTGAAGCTTTCTTT,CSVSPGRTLNTEAFF
-,many,TRBJ1-1,TRBV6-2/TRBV6-3,TGTGCCAGCAGTTACTCGGGACACAACACTGAAGCTTTCTTT,CASSYSGHNTEAFF
TRBD1,many,TRBJ1-5,TRBV12-3/TRBV12-4,TGTGCCAGCAGTTCCGCTGGGACAGGTCCATCGCCCCAGCATTTT,CASSSAGTGPSPQHF
-,many,TRBJ2-5,TRBV3-1,TGTGCCAGCAGCCAAGACGGAGAGACCCAGTACTTC,CASSQDGETQYF
TRBD1,many,TRBJ2-7,TRBV10-3,TGTGCCCACGGGCAGGGACAGGGTATGGAGCAGTACTTC,CAHGQGQGMEQYF
-,many,TRBJ1-2,TRBV5-1,TGCGCCAGCAGCTTCGGCACCTTCTCCTATGGCTACACCTTC,CASSFGTFSYGYTF
-,few,TRBJ1-1,TRBV10-1,TGCGCCAGCAGTGGGGAAAGACAGGCGAAAATCGGCACTGAAGCTTTCTTT,CASSGERQAKIGTEAFF
-,many,TRBJ1-1,TRBV6-5,TGTGCCAGCAGTTACTCGGGCCCGGTTTTAATCGGCGCTGAAGCTTTCTTT,CASSYSGPVLIGAEAFF